The 2 T cell receptor beta chains in this list originate from one sample, sequenced in a study of graft-versus-host responses after intestinal transplantation (dated by TCRdb to the early 2020s). These receptors have no identified antigens. Library construction relied on the immunoSEQ multiplex PCR assay. TCRdb stores this immuneACCESS table with in-frame sequences only. Part of the clones is absent; in the studies checked, under half of the shortfall reflects unresolved V genes, and no reason is known for the rest. Present in this sample are approximately 71,000 clones, about 90% of which were seen just once. The ten largest clones take up about 2.7% of the sample. According to the study, the label for this sample's time point signals: cells obtained before transplantation from donor or recipient. Sequenced material: unstimulated CD8+ T cells sorted from spleen or lymph node cells, taken before intestinal transplant. These receptors originate from a human donor who received an intestinal transplant.

This sequence joins TRBV29-1 and TRBJ2-3; 7 bases line up with TRBD1. The CDR3 has 13 amino acids. Trimming removed 6 bases from V and 2 bases from J; junction bases left unmatched: 5. CDR1 is SQVTM, CDR2 ANQGSEA, per germline. CDR3 region: CSVVEGATDTQYF. The CDR3 DNA sequence: TGCAGCGTGGTAGAGGGGGCCACAGATACGCAGTATTTT.

This chain links TRBV5-1 with TRBJ1-1, with 10 positions matching TRBD1. The CDR3 extends over 14 amino acids. The J segment lost 7 bases and the V segment lost 2 bases, leaving 5 bases of the junction unmatched. The germline CDR1 and CDR2 sequences are SGHRS and YFSETQ. DNA for the CDR3: TGCGCCAGCAGCTTAAGGACAGGGGGAAGTGAAGCTTTCTTT. Translating it yields CASSLRTGGSEAFF.